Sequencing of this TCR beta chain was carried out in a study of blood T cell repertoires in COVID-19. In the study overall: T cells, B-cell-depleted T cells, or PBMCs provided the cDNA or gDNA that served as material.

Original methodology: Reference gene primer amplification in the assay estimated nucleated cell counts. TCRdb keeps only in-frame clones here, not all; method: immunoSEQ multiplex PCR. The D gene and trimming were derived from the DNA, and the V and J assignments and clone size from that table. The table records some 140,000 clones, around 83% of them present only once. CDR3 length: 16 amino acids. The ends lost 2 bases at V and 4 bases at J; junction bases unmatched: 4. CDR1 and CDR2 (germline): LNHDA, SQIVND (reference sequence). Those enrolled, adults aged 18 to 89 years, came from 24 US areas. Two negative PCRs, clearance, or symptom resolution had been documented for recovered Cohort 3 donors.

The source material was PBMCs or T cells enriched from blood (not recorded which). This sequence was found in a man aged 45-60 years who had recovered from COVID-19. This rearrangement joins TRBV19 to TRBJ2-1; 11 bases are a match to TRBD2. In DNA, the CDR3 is TGTGCCAGTAGTATATTTCGGACTAGCGGGTACAATGAGCAGTTCTTC. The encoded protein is CASSIFRTSGYNEQFF.